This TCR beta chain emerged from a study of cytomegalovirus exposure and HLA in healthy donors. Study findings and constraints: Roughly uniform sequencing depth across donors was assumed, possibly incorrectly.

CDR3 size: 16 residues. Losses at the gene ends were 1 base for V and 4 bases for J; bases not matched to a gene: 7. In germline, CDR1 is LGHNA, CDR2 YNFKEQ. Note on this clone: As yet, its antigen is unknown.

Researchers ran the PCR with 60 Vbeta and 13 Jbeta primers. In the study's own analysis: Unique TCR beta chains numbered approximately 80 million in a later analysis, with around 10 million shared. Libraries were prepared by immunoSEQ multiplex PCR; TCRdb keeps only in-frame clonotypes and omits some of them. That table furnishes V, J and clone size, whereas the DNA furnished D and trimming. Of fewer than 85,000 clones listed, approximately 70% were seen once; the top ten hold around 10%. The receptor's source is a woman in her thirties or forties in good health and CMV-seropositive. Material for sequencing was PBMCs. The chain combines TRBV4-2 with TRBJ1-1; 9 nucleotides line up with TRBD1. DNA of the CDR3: TGTGCCAGCAGCCAAGCGACCGGGACAGGGCCCACTGAAGCTTTCTTT. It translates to CASSQATGTGPTEAFF.